Listed here are 13 T cell receptor beta chains from one sample, sequenced in a study of blood T cell repertoires in COVID-19. TCRdb's table, derived via immunoSEQ multiplex PCR, lists solely in-frame clones and lacks some. The sample has tens of thousands of clones, approximately 89% seen once. The specimen was peripheral blood. Receptors were obtained from a woman of 80 years or more with acute or convalescent COVID-19.

The rearrangement joins TRBV3-1 (or the pseudogene TRBV3-2) to TRBJ1-2; perhaps TRBD1 as D (5 bases). V lost 4 bases and J lost 4, with 13 bases in between. Germline CDR1 is LGHDT and CDR2 is YNNKEL (reference sequence). The CDR3 runs 14 residues. CDR3 in DNA: TGTGCCAGCAGCCCATGGGAGGGGCTCTATGGCTACACCTTC. Translation: CASSPWEGLYGYTF.

DNA for the CDR3: TGTGCCAGCAGCTCCAGGGGACAGGGTCAAGAGACCCAGTACTTC. This translates into CASSSRGQGQETQYF. The chain is built from TRBV7-9 and TRBJ2-5, with TRBD1 identical over 9 bases. Trimming cost V 4 bases and J 2 bases; bases outside gene matches: 5. Germline CDR1 reads SEHNR; CDR2 reads FQNEAQ (reference sequence). CDR3 length equals 15 residues.

A single count supports this clone. The CDR3 sequence: CSASIGDSSLQETQYF. CDR3 in DNA: TGCAGTGCTAGTATTGGGGACTCATCATTGCAAGAGACCCAGTACTTC. J is TRBJ2-5 and V is TRBV20-1; perhaps TRBD2 as D (6 bases). The CDR3 consists of 16 residues. The germline V gene has CDR1 DFQATT and CDR2 SNEGSKA (reference sequence). Trimming cost V 3 bases and J 2 bases, with 19 bases left between them.

The chain links TRBV6-5 to TRBJ2-5; D gene unclear. V lost 7 bases to trimming and J lost 4 bases, with 13 bases between them. The CDR3 totals 13 residues. CDR1 MNHEY and CDR2 SVGAGI come from the germline V gene. CDR3 protein: CASTLPGVETQYF. The CDR3 DNA reads TGTGCCAGCACCCTCCCGGGTGTAGAGACCCAGTACTTC.

The rearrangement joins TRBV7-8 to TRBJ2-3, with 10 positions matching TRBD2. V shed 1 base, J shed 1 base, and the junction held 14 bases outside the gene matches. From germline, CDR1 is SGHVS and CDR2 FQNEAQ. CDR3 length equals 20 residues. This CDR3 reads CASSLVPSGGRDRGTDTQYF. The CDR3 nucleotides read TGTGCCAGCAGCTTAGTTCCTAGCGGGGGCCGTGATAGGGGCACAGATACGCAGTATTTT.

The chain joins TRBV19 to TRBJ1-5; D gene unclear. CDR3 length: 13 residues. V was trimmed by 7 bases and J by 7 bases, leaving 14 bases between them. In germline, CDR1 is LNHDA, CDR2 SQIVND (reference sequence). CDR3 DNA sequence: TGTGCCAGTACCCCGGCCCGGGGACAGCCCCAGCATTTT. This gives the protein CASTPARGQPQHF.

The CDR3 DNA is TGTGCCAGCAGGCCGACAGGTTCTGGAAACACCATATATTTT. This translates into CASRPTGSGNTIYF. V usage is TRBV6-5 and J usage is TRBJ1-3, with D possibly matching TRBD1 (6 bases). This CDR3 has 14 residues. Germline assignment: CDR1 MNHEY and CDR2 SVGAGI. V was shortened by 6 bases and J by 1 base, with 10 bases between the two germline ends.

The V call is TRBV4-2, the J call TRBJ2-4; 16 bases fit TRBD2. The CDR3 has 17 residues. Trimming at V came to 4 bases and at J to 3 bases, leaving 3 bases not matched to a gene. The germline gives CDR1 LGHNA, CDR2 YNFKEQ. The CDR3 loop reads CASSPGLAGGGKNIQYF. Here the CDR3 DNA reads TGTGCCAGCAGCCCGGGACTAGCGGGGGGGGGCAAAAACATTCAGTACTTC.

Only one count was recorded for this clone. The chain uses TRBV4-1 and TRBJ2-7, with TRBD2 matching over 7 bases. J was trimmed by 0 bases and V by 6 bases; bases with no gene match: 8. CDR1 MGHRA and CDR2 YSYEKL come from the germline V gene. This CDR3 has 15 amino acids. CDR3 nucleotides: TGCGCCAGCAGTCCCACTAGCGTGAGCTCCTACGAGCAGTACGTC. This gives the protein CASSPTSVSSYEQYV.

The chain links TRBV18 to TRBJ1-1; 7 nucleotides align to TRBD1. Germline trimming cut 2 bases from V and 1 base from J; bases unmatched to any gene: 4. CDR3 length: 15 residues. Germline V lookup: CDR1 KGHSH, CDR2 LQKENI. The CDR3 DNA follows: TGTGCCAGCTCACCAACAGGGGTCAGGAACACTGAAGCTTTCTTT. As protein: CASSPTGVRNTEAFF.

The V call is TRBV6-5, the J call TRBJ2-1; TRBD2 matches at 10 bases. With 0 bases clipped from V and 7 bases from J, the junction kept 3 bases outside the gene matches. CDR1 and CDR2 from the germline V gene are MNHEY and SVGAGI. This CDR3 has 15 residues. The CDR3 reads CASSYSSGGLNEQFF. Here the CDR3 DNA reads TGTGCCAGCAGTTACTCTAGCGGGGGGTTGAATGAGCAGTTCTTC.

The chain is built from TRBV24-1 and TRBJ2-1; 9 positions agree with TRBD2. The CDR3 has 18 residues. Germline assignment: CDR1 KGHDR and CDR2 SFDVKD. V gave up 3 bases and J gave up 8 bases; unmatched junction bases: 16. The CDR3 reads CATSDPLGGGELTHEQFF. In nucleotides, the CDR3 is TGTGCCACCAGTGATCCCTTAGGCGGGGGGGAGTTGACGCATGAGCAGTTCTTC.

This chain links TRBV7-9 with TRBJ2-7; 9 bases fit TRBD2. CDR1 SEHNR and CDR2 FQNEAQ come from the germline V gene (reference sequence). The CDR3 spans 15 residues. The V segment lost 2 bases and the J segment 6 bases; nucleotides outside the gene matches: 8. The CDR3 DNA reads as TGTGCCAGCAGCTTAAGGTTAGCGGGGGTATTCGAGCAGTACTTC. Its translation is CASSLRLAGVFEQYF.